The clone carrying this TCR beta chain was counted between two and nine times. What it recognizes is unknown. Germline loops: CDR1 LNHDA, CDR2 SQIVND (reference sequence). The CDR3 extends over 14 amino acids. V gave up 3 bases and J gave up 0 bases; unmatched junction bases: 1. This record comes from a study of T cell responses to AZD1222 COVID-19 vaccine. Overall study findings and caveats: Samples come after the peak T cell response, not at day 14. Females made up more of the donors, who were largely white British, and clonal diversity may have come out too low.

Method: immunoSEQ multiplex PCR; TCRdb's copy keeps in-frame clones and lacks some. The repertoire holds about 180,000 clones, with 85% to 95% as singletons. V usage is TRBV19 and J usage is TRBJ2-7, with TRBD1 matching 8 bases. This specimen consisted of peripheral blood, obtained on day 0 of AZD1222 vaccination. This TCR came from an adult in good health. The CDR3, as DNA: TGTGCCAGTAGTATCGGGACAGGCTCCTACGAGCAGTACTTC. Amino acid sequence: CASSIGTGSYEQYF. Using reference TRBV19 and TRBJ2-7 for the parts outside the CDR3, the full variable domain is DGGITQSPKYLFRKEGQNVTLSCEQNLNHDAMYWYRQDPGQGLRLIYYSQIVNDFQKGDIAEGYSVSREKKESFPLTVTSAQKNPTAFYLCASSIGTGSYEQYFGPGTRLTVT.